The rows below give T cell receptor beta chains drawn from one sample of a study of shared clonotypes between healthy human individuals. Profiling relied on immunoSEQ multiplex PCR, and the TCRdb table lists in-frame clones only, not all of them. The sample shows 950,000 to 1,100,000 clones, approximately 80% of them seen only once. Sequencing was done on a sample of memory CD4+ T cells from PBMCs. The source of these receptors is a man aged 18 to 29 in good health. Some clones in this sample may be carry-over from other donors' samples. Both conserved end residues are part of each CDR3. Each record gives: CDR3 DNA, CDR3 protein, V gene, J gene, clone size, D gene. A D gene is named only where the DNA matches it firmly. Clone size is not always given. Where it is, it says once, few, many or a class for expanded clones.

CDR3nt: TGTGCCAGCAGCCCCGGACACACCGGGGAGCTGTTTTTT
CDR3aa: CASSPGHTGELFF
v_gene: TRBV13
j_gene: TRBJ2-2
abundance: NA
d_gene: NA

CDR3nt: TGCGCCAGCAGCTTAAGGGTTGGGAAGAACACTGAAGCTTTCTTT
CDR3aa: CASSLRVGKNTEAFF
v_gene: TRBV5-1
j_gene: TRBJ1-1
abundance: NA
d_gene: NA

CDR3nt: TGTGCCAGCCTCCTGGAAGGGGTGGCCGAGACCCAGTACTTC
CDR3aa: CASLLEGVAETQYF
v_gene: TRBV2
j_gene: TRBJ2-5
abundance: NA
d_gene: NA

CDR3nt: TGTGCCAGCAGCTTACTTCTCTCAGGAGGGACATTAATTGAAAAACTGTTTTTT
CDR3aa: CASSLLLSGGTLIEKLFF
v_gene: TRBV11-2
j_gene: TRBJ1-4
abundance: NA
d_gene: NA

CDR3nt: TGTGCCAGCAGCTTTCTCCGTCTGGGACTAGCTGCGGATAAGCAGTTCTTC
CDR3aa: CASSFLRLGLAADKQFF
v_gene: TRBV7-2
j_gene: TRBJ2-1
abundance: NA
d_gene: TRBD2

CDR3nt: TGTGCCAGCAGCTCGGGGGACAGTTTGGGGCCCCAGCATTTT
CDR3aa: CASSSGDSLGPQHF
v_gene: TRBV5-5
j_gene: TRBJ1-5
abundance: few
d_gene: TRBD1

CDR3nt: TGTGCCACCAGCAGAGTGATTAGAGGGTATGAGCAGTTCTTC
CDR3aa: CATSRVIRGYEQFF
v_gene: TRBV15
j_gene: TRBJ2-1
abundance: NA
d_gene: NA

CDR3nt: TGCGCCAGCAGCCGGGACAGCCAGAACACCGGGGAGCTGTTTTTT
CDR3aa: CASSRDSQNTGELFF
v_gene: TRBV5-1
j_gene: TRBJ2-2
abundance: NA
d_gene: TRBD1

CDR3nt: TGCGCCAGCAGAGGACTAGCGGGGTCCTACAATGAGCAGTTCTTC
CDR3aa: CASRGLAGSYNEQFF
v_gene: TRBV10-1
j_gene: TRBJ2-1
abundance: few
d_gene: TRBD2

CDR3nt: TGCGCCAGCAGCCCTATAGGGGAGGCTTCCTACGAGCAGTACTTC
CDR3aa: CASSPIGEASYEQYF
v_gene: TRBV4-1
j_gene: TRBJ2-7
abundance: NA
d_gene: NA

CDR3nt: TGTGCCAGCAGCTTGTTCGAGACAGGGAGGTCTGGAAACACCATATATTTT
CDR3aa: CASSLFETGRSGNTIYF
v_gene: TRBV5-6
j_gene: TRBJ1-3
abundance: NA
d_gene: TRBD1

CDR3nt: TGTGCCTGGAGTGGACAGGGGGACTATGGCTACACCTTC
CDR3aa: CAWSGQGDYGYTF
v_gene: TRBV30
j_gene: TRBJ1-2
abundance: NA
d_gene: TRBD1

CDR3nt: TGCGCCAGCAGCTTTGGCGGCCAGGGGAACAATGAGCAGTTCTTC
CDR3aa: CASSFGGQGNNEQFF
v_gene: TRBV5-1
j_gene: TRBJ2-1
abundance: NA
d_gene: NA

CDR3nt: TGTGCCAGCAGCCCCGGAGCTCCACGAGGCACAGATACGCAGTATTTT
CDR3aa: CASSPGAPRGTDTQYF
v_gene: TRBV9
j_gene: TRBJ2-3
abundance: NA
d_gene: NA

CDR3nt: TGTGCCACCAGCACAAGTCCGGGACAGGGATACAATGAGCAGTTCTTC
CDR3aa: CATSTSPGQGYNEQFF
v_gene: TRBV15
j_gene: TRBJ2-1
abundance: NA
d_gene: TRBD1

CDR3nt: TGTGCCAGCAGTTACAGTCGGCGCACCCTCCCCCACGAGCAGTACTTC
CDR3aa: CASSYSRRTLPHEQYF
v_gene: TRBV6-6
j_gene: TRBJ2-7
abundance: many
d_gene: NA

CDR3nt: TGTGCCAGCAGCAGACCGGGACAGGGGGGATCCACTGAAGCTTTCTTT
CDR3aa: CASSRPGQGGSTEAFF
v_gene: TRBV5-4
j_gene: TRBJ1-1
abundance: few
d_gene: TRBD1

CDR3nt: TGCGCCAGCAGCAAGGACGGGGGAAACACTGAAGCTTTCTTT
CDR3aa: CASSKDGGNTEAFF
v_gene: TRBV5-1
j_gene: TRBJ1-1
abundance: NA
d_gene: NA

CDR3nt: TGTGCCAGCTCACCGGTCCCAGCGGAAGAGACCCAGTACTTC
CDR3aa: CASSPVPAEETQYF
v_gene: TRBV18
j_gene: TRBJ2-5
abundance: NA
d_gene: NA

CDR3nt: TGCGCCAGCAGCCACGGACAGGGCGAGAAATACGAGCAGTACTTC
CDR3aa: CASSHGQGEKYEQYF
v_gene: TRBV5-1
j_gene: TRBJ2-7
abundance: NA
d_gene: TRBD1

CDR3nt: TGTGCCAGCAGTCGGACTAGCGGGAGGGCCTGGGAGCAGTACTTC
CDR3aa: CASSRTSGRAWEQYF
v_gene: TRBV6-5
j_gene: TRBJ2-7
abundance: NA
d_gene: TRBD2

CDR3nt: TGTGCCAGCTTGGGGGACCCCTCACAGCCCCAGCATTTT
CDR3aa: CASLGDPSQPQHF
v_gene: TRBV2
j_gene: TRBJ1-5
abundance: NA
d_gene: NA

CDR3nt: TGTGCCAGCAGCTTGGTCGCAGGGGCCGTCTATGGCTACACCTTC
CDR3aa: CASSLVAGAVYGYTF
v_gene: TRBV5-8
j_gene: TRBJ1-2
abundance: NA
d_gene: NA

CDR3nt: TGTGCCTGGGTAAGGGTCTCTGGGGCCAACGTCCTGACTTTC
CDR3aa: CAWVRVSGANVLTF
v_gene: TRBV30
j_gene: TRBJ2-6
abundance: NA
d_gene: NA

CDR3nt: TGTGCCAGCAGCGTAGTCGCGGGGACTGAAGCTTTCTTT
CDR3aa: CASSVVAGTEAFF
v_gene: TRBV9
j_gene: TRBJ1-1
abundance: NA
d_gene: NA

CDR3nt: TGCGCCAGCAGGTCTTTGCTAGGGGGCAATGAGCAGTTCTTC
CDR3aa: CASRSLLGGNEQFF
v_gene: TRBV5-1
j_gene: TRBJ2-1
abundance: NA
d_gene: NA

CDR3nt: TGTGCCAGCAAGAGGTATGGGGACTCCTACAATGAGCAGTTCTTC
CDR3aa: CASKRYGDSYNEQFF
v_gene: TRBV7-3
j_gene: TRBJ2-1
abundance: NA
d_gene: NA

CDR3nt: TGTGCCAGCTCACCCTGGGATGGCAGGGGAAGGGAGACCCAGTACTTC
CDR3aa: CASSPWDGRGRETQYF
v_gene: TRBV18
j_gene: TRBJ2-5
abundance: NA
d_gene: NA

CDR3nt: TGTGCCAGCAGTTTACCCCTGAATCCGGGACAACGACGCGGGGAGCTGTTTTTT
CDR3aa: CASSLPLNPGQRRGELFF
v_gene: TRBV28
j_gene: TRBJ2-2
abundance: NA
d_gene: NA

CDR3nt: TGCGCCAGCAGCCAAGATTTGGGACTCCAATACGAGCAGTACTTC
CDR3aa: CASSQDLGLQYEQYF
v_gene: TRBV4-1
j_gene: TRBJ2-7
abundance: NA
d_gene: NA

CDR3nt: TGCGCCAGCAGCACATACAGGGCGGGGAACACTGAAGCTTTCTTT
CDR3aa: CASSTYRAGNTEAFF
v_gene: TRBV5-1
j_gene: TRBJ1-1
abundance: many
d_gene: NA

CDR3nt: TGTGCCAGCAGCAGGGACATTCCGTCCGAGCAGTACTTC
CDR3aa: CASSRDIPSEQYF
v_gene: TRBV11-3
j_gene: TRBJ2-7
abundance: NA
d_gene: NA

CDR3nt: TGTGCCAGCAGTGATAGGGGCTACGAGCAGTACTTC
CDR3aa: CASSDRGYEQYF
v_gene: TRBV2
j_gene: TRBJ2-7
abundance: NA
d_gene: NA

CDR3nt: TGTGCCAGCAGTTCACGACTAGCGGGAGCAGGGGCAGATACGCAGTATTTT
CDR3aa: CASSSRLAGAGADTQYF
v_gene: TRBV28
j_gene: TRBJ2-3
abundance: NA
d_gene: TRBD2

CDR3nt: TGTGCCAGCAGCTTAAACCTCCGGAGCACAGATACGCAGTATTTT
CDR3aa: CASSLNLRSTDTQYF
v_gene: TRBV11-2
j_gene: TRBJ2-3
abundance: NA
d_gene: NA

CDR3nt: TGTGCCAGTAGTATAGATCGTCTGCGGGATACGCAGTATTTT
CDR3aa: CASSIDRLRDTQYF
v_gene: TRBV19
j_gene: TRBJ2-3
abundance: NA
d_gene: NA

CDR3nt: TGTGCCAGCTCACCACCGGGGAGCGCCGGAAACACCATATATTTT
CDR3aa: CASSPPGSAGNTIYF
v_gene: TRBV18
j_gene: TRBJ1-3
abundance: NA
d_gene: NA

CDR3nt: TGTGCCAGTAGTATAAGGGACAGGCGCTACTCCTACGAGCAGTACTTC
CDR3aa: CASSIRDRRYSYEQYF
v_gene: TRBV19
j_gene: TRBJ2-7
abundance: NA
d_gene: TRBD1

CDR3nt: TGCGCCAGCAGCCAAGATAGTTTTAGCGACGAGCAGTACTTC
CDR3aa: CASSQDSFSDEQYF
v_gene: TRBV4-1
j_gene: TRBJ2-7
abundance: NA
d_gene: NA

CDR3nt: TGTGCCAGCAGCACGGGACAGGGTTTCTACAATGAGCAGTTCTTC
CDR3aa: CASSTGQGFYNEQFF
v_gene: TRBV11-3
j_gene: TRBJ2-1
abundance: NA
d_gene: TRBD1

CDR3nt: TGCGCCAGCAGCCTAGGGACTAGCGGGGACACAGATACGCAGTATTTT
CDR3aa: CASSLGTSGDTDTQYF
v_gene: TRBV5-1
j_gene: TRBJ2-3
abundance: NA
d_gene: TRBD2

CDR3nt: TGTGCCAGCAGCTTTGCCGGGACAAGAGCCAAAAACATTCAGTACTTC
CDR3aa: CASSFAGTRAKNIQYF
v_gene: TRBV12-1
j_gene: TRBJ2-4
abundance: NA
d_gene: NA

CDR3nt: TGTGCCAGCAGCTTAACTAGCGTGAACACCGGGGAGCTGTTTTTT
CDR3aa: CASSLTSVNTGELFF
v_gene: TRBV7-7
j_gene: TRBJ2-2
abundance: few
d_gene: TRBD2

CDR3nt: TGTGCCAGCAGTCCCAGGGACAGGGGGCCGTATGGCTACACCTTC
CDR3aa: CASSPRDRGPYGYTF
v_gene: TRBV28
j_gene: TRBJ1-2
abundance: NA
d_gene: TRBD1

CDR3nt: TGCAGCGTGACCGACCAAAACTATGGCTACACCTTC
CDR3aa: CSVTDQNYGYTF
v_gene: TRBV29-1
j_gene: TRBJ1-2
abundance: NA
d_gene: NA

CDR3nt: TGTGCCAGCAGTAAAATTTTAGCGAACCAAGAGACCCAGTACTTC
CDR3aa: CASSKILANQETQYF
v_gene: TRBV2
j_gene: TRBJ2-5
abundance: NA
d_gene: NA

CDR3nt: TGTGCCAGTTTTGACAGGGGTGGGACCGGGGAGCTGTTTTTT
CDR3aa: CASFDRGGTGELFF
v_gene: TRBV19
j_gene: TRBJ2-2
abundance: once
d_gene: TRBD1

CDR3nt: TGTGCCAGCAGCCAAGGGTTGAGGGATGAAAAACTGTTTTTT
CDR3aa: CASSQGLRDEKLFF
v_gene: TRBV7-9
j_gene: TRBJ1-4
abundance: NA
d_gene: NA

CDR3nt: TGTGCCAGCAAACTAGCGGGAGAATCCTACGAGCAGTACTTC
CDR3aa: CASKLAGESYEQYF
v_gene: TRBV6-1
j_gene: TRBJ2-7
abundance: once
d_gene: TRBD2

CDR3nt: TGTGCCAGCAGCGACCTACCCAGGGCTGGCTACACCTTC
CDR3aa: CASSDLPRAGYTF
v_gene: TRBV7-9
j_gene: TRBJ1-2
abundance: NA
d_gene: NA